The 8 T cell receptor beta chains below were found in one sample sequenced in a study of T-cell reconstitution after alpha-beta-depleted transplantation in children. Unique molecular identifiers tagged the TCRbeta library. TCRdb re-called the PCR reads with MiXCR, one entry per CDR3 protein. The repertoire consists of some 350,000 distinct CDR3 sequences, with 10% to 13% occurring once and the leading ten covering 2% to 3%. This material consisted of PBMCs from the stem cell graft donor, taken from the stem cell graft. These receptors all come from a human donor who donated a stem cell graft to a child with acute lymphoblastic leukemia.

This clonotype was observed a handful of times. The chain is built from TRBV7-2 and TRBJ1-2; TRBD1 agrees at 7 bases. The germline gives CDR1 SGHTA, CDR2 FQGNSA. This CDR3 contains 16 residues. V lost 4 bases and J lost 2; bases outside the gene matches: 10. The CDR3 spells CASSSFDLTGNYGYTF. CDR3 DNA: TGTGCCAGCAGCTCATTCGACTTGACAGGGAACTATGGCTACACCTTC.

This clonotype was detected a few times. This chain connects TRBV5-1 to TRBJ1-6, with D possibly TRBD1 on 6 matching bases. Trimming cost V 4 bases and J 9 bases, with 14 bases left between them. Germline lookup yields CDR1 SGHRS and CDR2 YFSETQ. The CDR3 contains 14 residues. For the CDR3, the DNA is TGCGCCAGCAGCCGTACAGGGTTGGTTTCACCCCTCCACTTT. It specifies CASSRTGLVSPLHF.

This clonotype was seen repeatedly, ten times or more. The gene calls are TRBV9 and TRBJ2-3; possibly TRBD1 for D (5 bases). CDR3 length: 13 residues. Per the germline V gene, CDR1 is SGDLS and CDR2 is YYNGEE. Trimming pared 3 bases from V and 5 bases from J, leaving 10 bases between. Here the CDR3 DNA reads TGTGCCAGCAGCGCTACAGGAATAGATACGCAGTATTTT. This sequence encodes CASSATGIDTQYF.

V and J are TRBV5-1 and TRBJ2-7; 10 bases agree with TRBD1. The CDR3 runs to 15 residues. In germline, CDR1 is SGHRS, CDR2 YFSETQ. Trimming cost V 2 bases and J 5 bases; bases outside gene matches: 7. The CDR3 is CASSLTGTGVNEQYF. The CDR3 region has the DNA TGCGCCAGCAGCTTAACCGGGACAGGGGTCAACGAGCAGTACTTC.

The sample holds a few counts of this clonotype. The chain carries TRBV6-1 and TRBJ1-1; perhaps TRBD1 as D (6 bases). The germline V gene has CDR1 MNHNS and CDR2 SASEGT. Trimming left V 9 bases short and J 5 bases short, with 16 bases between. The CDR3 contains 13 residues. This chain's CDR3 is CASLQGSGTEAFF. The CDR3 DNA reads as TGTGCCAGTTTACAGGGCTCGGGGACTGAAGCTTTCTTT.

This clonotype was seen ten or more times. Germline is not matched at one junction end, which may reflect a read error. The V and J genes are TRBV7-7 and TRBJ2-1; D is possibly TRBD1 or TRBD2 (5 bases each). Germline V CDR1 and CDR2: SSHAT, FNYEAQ (reference sequence). This CDR3 is built from 14 residues. CDR3 residues: CASSLDPGPNEQFF. The CDR3 DNA reads as TGTGCTAGCAGCTTAGATCCGGGACCGAATGAGCAGTTCTTC.

This clonotype was counted between two and nine times. The rearrangement joins TRBV12-3 or TRBV12-4 to TRBJ2-3; 14 nucleotides agree with TRBD2. Trimming took 3 bases from V and 1 from J; bases not matched to a gene: 3. The CDR3 is 17 residues long. CDR3 in DNA: TGTGCCAGCAGTTTGGGACTAGCGGGAGACGGCACAGATACGCAGTATTTT. This translates into CASSLGLAGDGTDTQYF.

V gene TRBV11-2 combines with J gene TRBJ2-3, with TRBD2 matching over 9 bases. The CDR3 sequence is 17 residues long. V lost 0 bases and J lost 0; bases outside the gene matches: 4. The germline V gene has CDR1 SGHAT and CDR2 FQNNGV. The CDR3 is CASSLDQLAGSTDTQYF. CDR3 DNA: TGTGCCAGCAGCTTAGATCAACTAGCGGGCAGCACAGATACGCAGTATTTT.